These 22 T cell receptor beta chains came from one sample sequenced in a study of blood T cell repertoires in COVID-19. Generated by immunoSEQ multiplex PCR, the TCRdb table keeps only in-frame clones and is missing some. The sample carries nearly 350,000 clones, 90% to 95% recorded once. The sequenced sample was peripheral blood. The receptors come from a woman aged 18-29 years who had recovered from COVID-19.

This clone was observed once. This chain's CDR3 is CASSMPPGHPPDTQYF. DNA of the CDR3: TGTGCCAGTAGTATGCCACCGGGACACCCCCCAGATACGCAGTATTTT. The chain links TRBV19 to TRBJ2-3; D may be TRBD1 (6 bases). Trimming removed 3 bases at V and 4 bases at J, with 17 bases between. CDR3 length equals 16 residues. Germline assignment: CDR1 LNHDA and CDR2 SQIVND (reference sequence).

The gene calls are TRBV19 and TRBJ1-2; 9 bases are shared with TRBD1. The CDR3 extends over 16 amino acids. Germline CDR1 is LNHDA and CDR2 is SQIVND (reference sequence). J lost 0 bases, V lost 1 base, and 3 bases had no gene match. The CDR3 DNA reads TGTGCCAGTAGTATAGGCCGGGACAGGGCTAACTATGGCTACACCTTC. Its protein is CASSIGRDRANYGYTF.

The chain joins TRBV28 to TRBJ2-1; TRBD2 agrees at 8 bases. The CDR3 runs to 17 residues. Unmatched junction bases numbered 13, after V lost 3 bases and J lost 6 bases. The germline V gene encodes CDR1 MDHEN and CDR2 SYDVKM. The CDR3 nucleotides are TGTGCCAGCAGTTTTCTTGCTAGCGGGCACGGGCTCAATGAGCAGTTCTTC. It is translated as CASSFLASGHGLNEQFF.

The chain employs TRBV7-2 and TRBJ2-5; 11 bases match TRBD2. This CDR3 is 16 amino acids long. V lost 5 bases to trimming and J lost 5 bases; unmatched junction nucleotides: 10. Germline lookup yields CDR1 SGHTA and CDR2 FQGNSA. CDR3 residues: CASSLIAGGPGETQYF. The DNA of the CDR3 is TGTGCCAGCAGCCTTATAGCGGGAGGGCCTGGGGAGACCCAGTACTTC. Based on the CDR3 plus reference TRBV7-2 and TRBJ2-5, the full variable domain is GAGVSQSPSNKVTEKGKDVELRCDPISGHTALYWYRQSLGQGLEFLIYFQGNSAPDKSGLPSDRFSAERTGGSVSTLTIQRTQQEDSAVYLCASSLIAGGPGETQYFGPGTRLLVL.

V is TRBV5-1 and J is TRBJ2-3; D possibly corresponds to TRBD1 (6 bases). Germline V gene sequence: CDR1 SGHRS, CDR2 YFSETQ. This CDR3 contains 14 residues. Trimming cost V 4 bases and J 2 bases, with 11 bases left between them. The CDR3 bases are TGCGCCAGCAGCACCCGGACAGTCACAGATACGCAGTATTTT. This encodes CASSTRTVTDTQYF.

J is TRBJ1-1 and V is TRBV5-1; tentatively, D is TRBD1 (5 bases). V dropped 4 bases and J dropped 0 bases, with 13 bases sitting between them. Germline loops: CDR1 SGHRS, CDR2 YFSETQ. The CDR3 covers 15 residues. The CDR3 loop is CASSPNGHLNTEAFF. CDR3 coding DNA: TGCGCCAGCAGCCCAAATGGACACCTGAACACTGAAGCTTTCTTT.

The chain has TRBV18 and TRBJ1-1; the D gene is possibly TRBD1 (5 bases). Germline V gives CDR1 KGHSH, CDR2 LQKENI. V lost 0 bases to trimming and J lost 5 bases, with 16 bases between them. The CDR3 is 16 residues long. The CDR3 DNA reads as TGTGCCAGCTCACCACCCACAGGTGGAGTGACTACTGAAGCTTTCTTT. Its protein is CASSPPTGGVTTEAFF.

The chain is built from TRBV3-1 (or the pseudogene TRBV3-2) and TRBJ1-4; D ambiguous. V lost 2 bases and J lost 8, with 12 bases in between. This CDR3 has 14 amino acids. CDR1 and CDR2 from the germline V gene are LGHDT and YNNKEL (reference sequence). The CDR3: CASSQLPTGEKLFF. The CDR3 DNA reads as TGTGCCAGCAGCCAACTCCCTACCGGGGAAAAACTGTTTTTT.

As for this clone: Distinct nucleotide sequences in the sample also encode this CDR3. The rearrangement joins TRBV7-2 to TRBJ1-6; 10 bases line up with TRBD1. CDR3 length: 15 amino acids. Germline lookup yields CDR1 SGHTA and CDR2 FQGNSA. The junction had 5 bases not matched to a gene; V was cut back by 5 bases and J by 7 bases. CDR3 DNA sequence: TGTGCCAGCAGCCCAAGGACAGGGGGAAATTCACCCCTCCACTTT. Translation: CASSPRTGGNSPLHF.

The rearrangement links TRBV28 to TRBJ1-4; D unclear. The V and J ends lost 2 bases and 7 bases respectively, with 17 bases between them. Looked up from germline, CDR1 is MDHEN and CDR2 is SYDVKM. The CDR3 is 16 amino acids. This chain's CDR3 is CASSLAEGYSGEKLFF. DNA for the CDR3: TGTGCCAGCAGTTTAGCAGAGGGCTACAGTGGTGAAAAACTGTTTTTT.

This rearrangement joins TRBV25-1 to TRBJ2-3; D not resolved. V was pared by 5 bases and J by 4 bases, with 16 bases between. Germline V lookup: CDR1 MGHDK, CDR2 SYGVNS. CDR3 size: 15 residues. The CDR3 reads CASSSLVGWADTQYF. The DNA for the CDR3 is TGTGCCAGCAGTTCTCTAGTTGGTTGGGCAGATACGCAGTATTTT.

V usage is TRBV19 and J usage is TRBJ2-5; a weak D match, TRBD1 (6 bases). This CDR3 is built from 13 residues. Deletions cut 4 bases from V and 1 base from J, with 7 bases between. Looked up from germline, CDR1 is LNHDA and CDR2 is SQIVND (reference sequence). Here the CDR3 DNA reads TGTGCCAGTAGTAAGGGGGTCCAAGAGACCCAGTACTTC. It encodes CASSKGVQETQYF.

The genes are TRBV14 and TRBJ2-2, with 9 bases that match TRBD2. V gave up 3 bases and J gave up 3 bases; unmatched junction bases: 2. CDR3 length: 15 amino acids. Per the germline V gene, CDR1 is SGHDN and CDR2 is FVKESK. Here the CDR3 reads CASSQGLADTGELFF. DNA of the CDR3: TGTGCCAGCAGCCAGGGACTAGCTGACACCGGGGAGCTGTTTTTT.

CDR3 in amino acids: CASSTELAGVNEQFF. The CDR3, as DNA: TGTGCCAGCAGCACCGAACTAGCGGGAGTAAATGAGCAGTTCTTC. This chain joins TRBV7-8 and TRBJ2-1; 11 nucleotides align to TRBD2. The ends lost 5 bases at V and 7 bases at J; junction bases unmatched: 7. Germline-derived CDR1 and CDR2 are SGHVS and FQNEAQ. The CDR3 contains 15 residues. The variable domain in full, completed from reference TRBV7-8 and TRBJ2-1, reads GAGVSQSPRYKVAKRGQDVALRCDPISGHVSLFWYQQALGQGPEFLTYFQNEAQLDKSGLPSDRFFAERPEGSVSTLKIQRTQQEDSAVYLCASSTELAGVNEQFFGPGTRLTVL.

This clone has a single count. The genes are TRBV24-1 and TRBJ2-1; 9 nucleotides match TRBD2. This CDR3 has 15 residues. V lost 5 bases to trimming and J lost 3 bases; unmatched junction nucleotides: 4. Germline V lookup: CDR1 KGHDR, CDR2 SFDVKD. The CDR3 sequence: CATSALAGLYNEQFF. CDR3 coding DNA: TGTGCCACCAGTGCACTAGCGGGCCTCTACAATGAGCAGTTCTTC.

This sequence joins TRBV11-3 and TRBJ2-3; TRBD2 matches 8 bases. This CDR3 has 16 residues. Trimming cost V 5 bases and J 4 bases; bases outside gene matches: 11. The germline V gene has CDR1 SGHNT and CDR2 YENEEA. CDR3 sequence (DNA): TGTGCCAGCAGCCCCCGGACTAGCAGGTTCCCAGATACGCAGTATTTT. Protein sequence: CASSPRTSRFPDTQYF. The full variable domain, its missing parts supplied by reference TRBV11-3 and TRBJ2-3, is EAGVVQSPRYKIIEKKQPVAFWCNPISGHNTLYWYLQNLGQGPELLIRYENEEAVDDSQLPKDRFSAERLKGVDSTLKIQPAELGDSAVYLCASSPRTSRFPDTQYFGPGTRLTVL.

The CDR3 is CSVELAGAPSYNEQFF. CDR3 bases: TGCAGCGTTGAACTAGCGGGAGCCCCCTCCTACAATGAGCAGTTCTTC. The chain combines TRBV29-1 with TRBJ2-1; 10 bases are a match to TRBD2. The CDR3 length is 16 residues. The V and J ends lost 2 bases and 0 bases, in that order; junction bases with no gene match: 4. Germline CDR1 SQVTM, CDR2 ANQGSEA.

Written as DNA, the CDR3 is TGTGCCAGCAGTGCCGCGGTGGGGGCCCCGGACGTC. It encodes CASSAAVGAPDV. This sequence joins TRBV6-2 or TRBV6-3 and TRBJ2-7; a weak D match, TRBD1 (6 bases). The CDR3 length is 12 residues. The V gene's germline CDR1 is MNHEY and CDR2 SVGEGT.

The J gene is TRBJ1-1, the V gene TRBV6-5; D is uncertain. Trimming stripped 3 bases from V and 3 bases from J, with 17 bases between. In germline, CDR1 is MNHEY, CDR2 SVGAGI. This CDR3 is built from 16 residues. The CDR3 nucleotides are TGTGCCAGCAGTTATCTGACTGTGGGGAGGGACACTGAAGCTTTCTTT. It specifies CASSYLTVGRDTEAFF.

The chain joins TRBV12-3 or TRBV12-4 to TRBJ1-2; TRBD1 might be the D (5 bases). The V end was cut by 5 bases, the J end by 8 bases, with 15 bases between. This CDR3 contains 13 residues. The CDR3 spells CASSNRDFKGYTF. In DNA form, the CDR3 reads TGTGCCAGCAGTAACCGGGACTTTAAAGGCTACACCTTC.

The chain has TRBV7-9 and TRBJ1-4; D remains unclear. Germline lookup yields CDR1 SEHNR and CDR2 FQNEAQ (reference sequence). Trimming stripped 3 bases from V and 3 bases from J, with 5 bases between. The CDR3 is 13 residues long. The CDR3 sequence: CASSLLSNEKLFF. CDR3 coding DNA: TGTGCCAGCAGCTTGTTATCTAATGAAAAACTGTTTTTT. Drawing the rest from reference TRBV7-9 and TRBJ1-4, the complete variable domain is DTGVSQNPRHKITKRGQNVTFRCDPISEHNRLYWYRQTLGQGPEFLTYFQNEAQLEKSRLLSDRFSAERPKGSFSTLEIQRTEQGDSAMYLCASSLLSNEKLFFGSGTQLSVL.

V is TRBV27 and J is TRBJ2-3; 9 bases are shared with TRBD2. The length of the CDR3 is 16 residues. CDR1 and CDR2 (germline): MNHEY, SMNVEV (reference sequence). Trimming cost V 0 bases and J 2 bases; bases outside gene matches: 3. The CDR3 DNA reads as TGTGCCAGCAGTTTATCGACTAGCGGCTACACAGATACGCAGTATTTT. Protein product: CASSLSTSGYTDTQYF.